This entry concerns a single TCR beta chain. Its antigen is unknown. The data derive from a study of shared clonotypes between healthy human individuals. Findings and caveats of the study: Generally, naive subsets came out with larger estimated richness than memory subsets. Sampling covered nothing but blood. Tissue TCR repertoires likely differ from those found in blood.

As defined, naive CD8 cells were CD45RO-negative and positively selected for CCR7, with terminally differentiated effector memory CD45RA+ cells excluded. The method was immunoSEQ multiplex PCR; TCRdb's version includes in-frame clones alone and lacks a portion of them. The sample holds about 2 million clones, approximately 94% seen once. Germline V gene lookup returns CDR1 MGHRA and CDR2 YSYEKL. The CDR3 runs to 16 residues. The V end was cut by 3 bases, the J end by 0 bases, with 15 bases between. The source material was naive CD8+ T cells sorted from blood. The V call is TRBV4-1, the J call TRBJ2-7; tentatively, D is TRBD1 (5 bases). The TCR sequence derives from a man aged 18 to 30 in good health. CDR3 sequence: CASSHKAPDSSYEQYF. For the CDR3, the DNA is TGCGCCAGCAGCCATAAAGCGCCCGACAGCTCCTACGAGCAGTACTTC.